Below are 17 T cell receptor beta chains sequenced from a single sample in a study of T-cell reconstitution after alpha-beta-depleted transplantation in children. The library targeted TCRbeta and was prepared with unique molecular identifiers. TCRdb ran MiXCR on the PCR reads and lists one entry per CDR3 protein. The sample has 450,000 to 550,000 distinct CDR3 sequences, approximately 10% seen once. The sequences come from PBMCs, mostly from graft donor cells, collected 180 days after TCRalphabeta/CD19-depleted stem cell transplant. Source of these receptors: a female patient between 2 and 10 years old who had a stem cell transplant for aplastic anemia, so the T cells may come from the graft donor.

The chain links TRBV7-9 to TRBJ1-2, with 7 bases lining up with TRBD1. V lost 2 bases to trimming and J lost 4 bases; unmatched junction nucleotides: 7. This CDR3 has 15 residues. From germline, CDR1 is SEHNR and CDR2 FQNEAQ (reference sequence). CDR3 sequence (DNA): TGTGCCAGCAGCTTAAGACAGGGAGCCTTCTATGGCTACACCTTC. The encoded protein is CASSLRQGAFYGYTF.

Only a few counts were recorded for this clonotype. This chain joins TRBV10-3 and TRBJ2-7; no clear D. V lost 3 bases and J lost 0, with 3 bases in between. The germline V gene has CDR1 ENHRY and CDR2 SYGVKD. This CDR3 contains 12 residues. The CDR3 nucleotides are TGTGCCATCAGTGACACCTCCTACGAGCAGTACTTC. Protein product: CAISDTSYEQYF.

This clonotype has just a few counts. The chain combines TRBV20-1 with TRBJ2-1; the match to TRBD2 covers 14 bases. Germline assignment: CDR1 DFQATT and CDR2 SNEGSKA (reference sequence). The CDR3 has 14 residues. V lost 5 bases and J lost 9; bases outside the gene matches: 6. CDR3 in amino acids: CSASGTSGSGEQFF. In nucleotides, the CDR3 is TGCAGTGCTTCTGGGACTAGCGGGAGCGGTGAGCAGTTCTTC.

This chain's CDR3 is CASSTPPGLAKDTQYF. For the CDR3, the DNA is TGTGCCAGCAGCACACCCCCGGGACTAGCAAAAGATACGCAGTATTTT. J is TRBJ2-3 and V is TRBV27; 9 bases map to TRBD2. The CDR3 spans 16 residues. Looked up from germline, CDR1 is MNHEY and CDR2 is SMNVEV (reference sequence). J lost 5 bases, V lost 6 bases, and 12 bases had no gene match.

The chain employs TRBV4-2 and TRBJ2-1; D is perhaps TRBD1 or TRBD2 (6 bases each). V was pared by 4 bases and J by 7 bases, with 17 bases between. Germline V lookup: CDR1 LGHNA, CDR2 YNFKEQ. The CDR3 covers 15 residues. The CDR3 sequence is CASSPVGGRKNEQFF. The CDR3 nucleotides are TGTGCCAGCAGCCCCGTGGGGGGCAGAAAGAATGAGCAGTTCTTC.

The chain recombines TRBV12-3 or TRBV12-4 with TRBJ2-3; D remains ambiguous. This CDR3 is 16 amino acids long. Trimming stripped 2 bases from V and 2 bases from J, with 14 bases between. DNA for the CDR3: TGTGCCAGCAGTTTAAATTGGGTTATAACCACAGATACGCAGTATTTT. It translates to CASSLNWVITTDTQYF.

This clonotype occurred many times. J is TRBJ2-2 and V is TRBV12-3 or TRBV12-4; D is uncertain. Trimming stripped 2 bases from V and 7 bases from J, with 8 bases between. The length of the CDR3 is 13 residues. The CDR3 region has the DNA TGTGCCAGCAGTTTACTAGTTGGCGGGGAGCTGTTTTTT. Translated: CASSLLVGGELFF.

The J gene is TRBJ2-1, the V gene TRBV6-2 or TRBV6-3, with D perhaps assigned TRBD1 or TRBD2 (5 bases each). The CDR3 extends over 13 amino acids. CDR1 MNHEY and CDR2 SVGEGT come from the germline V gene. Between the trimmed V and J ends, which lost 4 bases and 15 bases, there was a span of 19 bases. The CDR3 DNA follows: TGTGCCAGCAGTTCAAGGCACCGGGACCCTGGGTTCTTC. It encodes CASSSRHRDPGFF.

The DNA of the CDR3 is TGCGCCAGCAGCCAAGATCCCCAGGGATTGGGTGGCTACACCTTC. It translates to CASSQDPQGLGGYTF. V is TRBV4-1 and J is TRBJ1-2, with D possibly matching TRBD1 (5 bases). Trimming cost V 0 bases and J 7 bases, with 15 bases left between them. Germline assignment: CDR1 MGHRA and CDR2 YSYEKL. This CDR3 is built from 15 residues.

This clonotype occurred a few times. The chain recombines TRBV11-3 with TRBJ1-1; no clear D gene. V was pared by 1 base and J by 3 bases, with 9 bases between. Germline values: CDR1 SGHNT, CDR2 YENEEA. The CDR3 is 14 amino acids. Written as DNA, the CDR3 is TGTGCCAGCAGCTTAGTACACACGGACACTGAAGCTTTCTTT. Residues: CASSLVHTDTEAFF.

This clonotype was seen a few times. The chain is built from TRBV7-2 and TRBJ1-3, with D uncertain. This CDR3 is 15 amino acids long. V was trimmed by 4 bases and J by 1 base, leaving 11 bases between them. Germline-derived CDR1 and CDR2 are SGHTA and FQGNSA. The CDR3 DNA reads TGTGCCAGCAGCTCCCTCAGGCATTCTGGAAACACCATATATTTT. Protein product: CASSSLRHSGNTIYF.

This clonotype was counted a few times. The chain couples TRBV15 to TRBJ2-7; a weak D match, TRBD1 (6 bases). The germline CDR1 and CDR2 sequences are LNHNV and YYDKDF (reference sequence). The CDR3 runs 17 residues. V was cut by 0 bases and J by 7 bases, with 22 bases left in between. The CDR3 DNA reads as TGTGCCACCAGCAGAGATCCAAGGCAGGTTGAGGGGGTGGAGCAGTACGTC. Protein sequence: CATSRDPRQVEGVEQYV.

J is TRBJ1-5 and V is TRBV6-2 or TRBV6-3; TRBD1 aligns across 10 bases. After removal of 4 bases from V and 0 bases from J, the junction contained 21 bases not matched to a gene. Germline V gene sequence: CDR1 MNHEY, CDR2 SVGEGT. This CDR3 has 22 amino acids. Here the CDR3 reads CASSSSLGGSGTGVDSNQPQHF. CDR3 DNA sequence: TGTGCCAGCAGTTCCTCCCTTGGGGGTTCGGGGACAGGGGTTGATAGCAATCAGCCCCAGCATTTT.

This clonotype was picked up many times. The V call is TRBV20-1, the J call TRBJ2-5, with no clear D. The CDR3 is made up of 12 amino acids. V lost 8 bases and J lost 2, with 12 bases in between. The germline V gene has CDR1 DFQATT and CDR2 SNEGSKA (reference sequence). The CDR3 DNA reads TGCAGTCTGGTGGGGATACAAGAGACCCAGTACTTC. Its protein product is CSLVGIQETQYF.

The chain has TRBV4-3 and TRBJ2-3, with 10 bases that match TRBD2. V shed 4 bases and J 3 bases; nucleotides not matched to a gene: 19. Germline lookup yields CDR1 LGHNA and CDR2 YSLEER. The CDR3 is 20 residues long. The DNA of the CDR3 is TGCGCCAGCAGCCCACATCCAGGGGGCCCTAGCGGGAGTAGGACAGATACGCAGTATTTT. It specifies CASSPHPGGPSGSRTDTQYF.

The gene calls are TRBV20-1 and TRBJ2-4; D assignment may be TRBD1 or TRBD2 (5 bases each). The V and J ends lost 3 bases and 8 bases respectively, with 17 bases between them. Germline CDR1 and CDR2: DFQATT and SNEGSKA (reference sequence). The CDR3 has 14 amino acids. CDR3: CSASSGAVVDIQYF. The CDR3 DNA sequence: TGCAGTGCTAGTTCCGGGGCGGTTGTGGACATTCAGTACTTC.

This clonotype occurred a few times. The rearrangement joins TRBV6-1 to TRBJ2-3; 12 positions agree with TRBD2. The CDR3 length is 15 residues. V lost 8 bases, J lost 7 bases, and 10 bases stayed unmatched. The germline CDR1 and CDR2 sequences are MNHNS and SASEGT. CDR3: CASSGTSGPRHTQYF. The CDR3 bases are TGTGCCAGCTCCGGGACTAGCGGGCCCCGGCATACGCAGTATTTT.